A single sample is the source of the 17 T cell receptor beta chains below, sequenced in a study of radiotherapy plus CTLA-4 blockade in lung cancer. The table came from immunoSEQ multiplex PCR; TCRdb's copy has only in-frame clones and leaves some out. The sample includes over 75,000 clones, about four fifths seen only once; the top ten take around 0.78%. Sample: peripheral blood, taken from a patient treated with radiotherapy plus ipilimumab. The receptors stem from a human donor with non-small cell lung cancer who had stable disease on radiotherapy plus ipilimumab.

V and J are TRBV7-9 and TRBJ2-7; 10 bases are a match to TRBD2. CDR1 is SEHNR and CDR2 is FQNEAQ in the germline V gene (reference sequence). There are 15 residues in the CDR3. V shed 1 base, J shed 7 bases, and the junction held 7 bases outside the gene matches. The CDR3: CASSLGASGGKEQYF. The CDR3 DNA reads as TGTGCCAGCAGCTTAGGTGCTAGCGGGGGTAAAGAGCAGTACTTC.

The V and J genes are TRBV6-6 and TRBJ1-5; 7 nucleotides align to TRBD1. J gave up 3 bases and V 6 bases, and 5 bases lay outside the gene matches. The germline gives CDR1 MNHNY, CDR2 SVGAGI (reference sequence). This CDR3 has 14 amino acids. The CDR3 loop reads CASSLGTVNQPQHF. The CDR3 DNA reads TGTGCCAGCAGCCTTGGGACAGTCAATCAGCCCCAGCATTTT.

This sequence joins TRBV2 and TRBJ1-6; the match to TRBD1 covers 8 bases. Germline V gene sequence: CDR1 SNHLY, CDR2 FYNNEI. The CDR3 is 15 residues long. V lost 6 bases, J lost 5 bases, and 6 bases stayed unmatched. The CDR3 loop reads CASRTGEGNNSPLHF. The CDR3 nucleotides are TGTGCCAGCAGGACAGGGGAGGGGAATAATTCACCCCTCCACTTT.

V usage is TRBV5-1 and J usage is TRBJ2-3; D ambiguous. V dropped 2 bases and J dropped 0 bases, with 7 bases sitting between them. The CDR3 runs to 14 residues. Germline V lookup: CDR1 SGHRS, CDR2 YFSETQ. The CDR3 DNA sequence: TGCGCCAGCAGCTTTCTCCAGAGCACAGATACGCAGTATTTT. Its protein is CASSFLQSTDTQYF.

The rearrangement links TRBV11-2 to TRBJ1-2; D remains ambiguous. There are 17 residues in the CDR3. Trimming shortened V by 4 bases and J by 0 bases, and 18 bases separated the two germline ends. CDR1 is SGHAT, CDR2 FQNNGV, per germline. The CDR3 nucleotides read TGTGCCAGCAGCTCACCCGGGGTTTATCGAGCTAACTATGGCTACACCTTC. This sequence encodes CASSSPGVYRANYGYTF.

The chain uses TRBV6-1 and TRBJ2-1, with unresolved D. The CDR3 is made up of 14 amino acids. Deletions cut 6 bases from V and 2 bases from J, with 11 bases between. The germline CDR1 and CDR2 sequences are MNHNS and SASEGT. CDR3 in amino acids: CASSPDITYNEQFF. The CDR3 DNA reads as TGTGCCAGCAGCCCAGACATCACCTACAATGAGCAGTTCTTC.

V gene TRBV11-2 combines with J gene TRBJ1-1; D unclear. V lost 2 bases to trimming and J lost 1 base, with 5 bases between them. The germline CDR1 and CDR2 sequences are SGHAT and FQNNGV. The CDR3 covers 13 residues. The CDR3 loop is CASSLKPNTEAFF. DNA for the CDR3: TGTGCCAGCAGCTTAAAGCCGAACACTGAAGCTTTCTTT.

The chain uses TRBV11-2 and TRBJ2-7; D is perhaps TRBD2 (5 bases). Trimming stripped 4 bases from V and 11 bases from J, with 21 bases between. This CDR3 has 14 residues. CDR1 and CDR2 (germline): SGHAT, FQNNGV. DNA for the CDR3: TGTGCCAGCAGCTCCCAAACAGCTAGCAAAACGGAGTACTTC. This gives the protein CASSSQTASKTEYF.

The chain links TRBV28 to TRBJ1-6; D is uncertain. Germline CDR1 reads MDHEN; CDR2 reads SYDVKM. The V end was cut by 5 bases, the J end by 6 bases, with 8 bases between. This CDR3 is built from 13 residues. This CDR3 reads CASSVLTNSPLHF. DNA of the CDR3: TGTGCCAGCAGTGTACTGACTAATTCACCCCTCCACTTT.

V is TRBV7-9 and J is TRBJ2-7; D possibly matches TRBD1 or TRBD2 (6 bases each). Trimming cost V 6 bases and J 4 bases, with 22 bases left between them. Germline CDR1 reads SEHNR; CDR2 reads FQNEAQ (reference sequence). The CDR3 covers 16 residues. In nucleotides, the CDR3 is TGTGCCAGCAGTTCTACAGGGAAGGGGGGAGTTTACGAGCAGTACTTC. It translates to CASSSTGKGGVYEQYF.

CDR3 region: CASSPGTDKFNEQFF. In nucleotides, the CDR3 is TGTGCCAGCAGCCCGGGGACGGACAAATTCAATGAGCAGTTCTTC. The chain links TRBV5-4 to TRBJ2-1; either TRBD1 or TRBD2 may fit D (5 bases each). There are 15 residues in the CDR3. Trimming left V 4 bases short and J 6 bases short, with 17 bases between. CDR1 is SGHNT and CDR2 is YYREEE in the germline V gene (reference sequence).

J is TRBJ2-5 and V is TRBV4-1; 10 bases are a match to TRBD2. The CDR3 extends over 13 amino acids. Germline lookup yields CDR1 MGHRA and CDR2 YSYEKL. V shed 4 bases and J 4 bases; nucleotides not matched to a gene: 0. CDR3 DNA: TGCGCCAGCAGCCGACTAGCGGGAGAGACCCAGTACTTC. It translates to CASSRLAGETQYF.

V gene TRBV29-1 combines with J gene TRBJ2-5; 11 nucleotides align to TRBD1. The CDR3 has 14 amino acids. V lost 6 bases to trimming and J lost 4 bases; unmatched junction nucleotides: 7. Germline V CDR1 and CDR2: SQVTM, ANQGSEA. The CDR3 DNA sequence: TGCAGCGTCGACAGGACAGGGGGCAGAGAGACCCAGTACTTC. Its protein product is CSVDRTGGRETQYF.

The chain carries TRBV6-1 and TRBJ1-4, with 7 bases matching TRBD1. The CDR3 has 15 amino acids. V lost 5 bases, J lost 2 bases, and 5 bases stayed unmatched. Germline V CDR1 and CDR2: MNHNS, SASEGT. In DNA form, the CDR3 reads TGTGCCAGCAGTAATCAGGGGGGCACTAATGAAAAACTGTTTTTT. Translation: CASSNQGGTNEKLFF.

The chain couples TRBV10-3 to TRBJ2-2; maybe TRBD1 (6 bases). Germline CDR1 ENHRY, CDR2 SYGVKD. The CDR3 extends over 14 amino acids. The ends were cut back, 5 bases at V and 3 bases at J, with 10 bases in the middle. CDR3 loop: CAISTAGDTGELFF. The CDR3 region has the DNA TGTGCCATCAGTACAGCAGGGGACACCGGGGAGCTGTTTTTT.

In this sample, this clone turned up once. The chain is built from TRBV5-6 and TRBJ2-3; D gene uncertain. Trimming removed 2 bases at V and 0 bases at J, with 10 bases between. CDR3 length: 15 residues. CDR1 SGHDT and CDR2 YYEEEE come from the germline V gene. CDR3 DNA: TGTGCCAGCAGCTTCGGTACTGCTAGCACAGATACGCAGTATTTT. This sequence encodes CASSFGTASTDTQYF.

This clone was found once. The chain has TRBV5-1 and TRBJ1-1, with D possibly matching TRBD1 (5 bases). The CDR3 covers 15 residues. CDR1 and CDR2 (germline): SGHRS, YFSETQ. The germline V and J ends were trimmed by 0 bases and 4 bases, with 13 bases remaining between them. For the CDR3, the DNA is TGCGCCAGCAGCTTGGCCGCAGGGTCAGGCACTGAAGCTTTCTTT. Translation gives CASSLAAGSGTEAFF.